Below, 8 T cell receptor beta chains from the same sample are listed, as sequenced in a study of cytomegalovirus exposure and HLA in healthy donors. TCRdb's copy holds only in-frame clones and misses some; the assay was immunoSEQ multiplex PCR. The repertoire holds around 130,000 clones, with roughly 91% as singletons. The sequencing sample was made of PBMCs. Receptors were obtained from a man under 40 in good health and CMV-seronegative.

V usage is TRBV6-5 and J usage is TRBJ1-4, with TRBD1 as a possible D gene (5 bases). The CDR3 loop spans 15 amino acids. Germline CDR1 and CDR2: MNHEY and SVGAGI. V lost 6 bases, J lost 2 bases, and 13 bases lay in between. The CDR3 DNA reads as TGTGCCAGCAGGGCCTGGGGGGGTACTAATGAAAAACTGTTTTTT. Its translation: CASRAWGGTNEKLFF.

This chain uses TRBV10-3 with TRBJ2-7; the D gene is possibly TRBD1 (6 bases). This CDR3 is built from 13 residues. Trimming shortened V by 4 bases and J by 2 bases, and 9 bases separated the two germline ends. The V gene's germline CDR1 is ENHRY and CDR2 SYGVKD. The CDR3 coding sequence is TGTGCCATCAGTGGACAGGACCCCTACGAGCAGTACTTC. This encodes CAISGQDPYEQYF.

This chain connects TRBV6-5 to TRBJ1-2, with unresolved D. The CDR3 contains 14 residues. Between the trimmed V and J ends, which lost 5 bases and 4 bases, there was a span of 14 bases. The germline V gene encodes CDR1 MNHEY and CDR2 SVGAGI. Here the CDR3 reads CASSLSTAIYGYTF. In nucleotides, the CDR3 is TGTGCCAGCAGTCTCTCCACAGCCATCTATGGCTACACCTTC.

The chain employs TRBV27 and TRBJ2-5, with 7 bases matching TRBD1. V lost 7 bases, J lost 4 bases, and 6 bases stayed unmatched. The CDR3 is 13 amino acids. From germline, CDR1 is MNHEY and CDR2 SMNVEV (reference sequence). For the CDR3, the DNA is TGTGCCAGCACACGACAGGGCAGAGAGACCCAGTACTTC. Amino acids: CASTRQGRETQYF.

The rearrangement uses TRBV7-9 and TRBJ1-1; no reliable D call. V was cut by 1 base and J by 10 bases, with 13 bases left in between. The germline V gene has CDR1 SEHNR and CDR2 FQNEAQ (reference sequence). The CDR3 is made up of 13 amino acids. CDR3 nucleotides: TGTGCCAGCAGCTTAGGCGGGCCCGGTGGAGCTTTCTTT. As protein: CASSLGGPGGAFF.

The CDR3, as DNA: TGTGCCAGCAGGAAAGCAGGACAGCCATCCTACGAGCAGTACTTC. This gives the protein CASRKAGQPSYEQYF. This chain joins TRBV5-4 and TRBJ2-7, with D perhaps matching TRBD1 (6 bases). In germline, CDR1 is SGHNT, CDR2 YYREEE (reference sequence). CDR3 length: 15 amino acids. With 5 bases removed from V and 1 base from J, the gap between germline ends came to 16 bases.

V is TRBV7-9 and J is TRBJ1-2; TRBD1 agrees at 8 bases. V lost 4 bases, J lost 6 bases, and 13 bases stayed unmatched. The germline V gene encodes CDR1 SEHNR and CDR2 FQNEAQ (reference sequence). There are 16 residues in the CDR3. The chain's CDR3 is CASSSLGLDRADGYTF. The CDR3 nucleotides are TGTGCCAGCAGCTCCCTGGGATTGGACAGGGCGGATGGCTACACCTTC.

The gene calls are TRBV27 and TRBJ2-3; possible D gene TRBD1, 6 bases. The CDR3 is 13 amino acids. CDR1 is MNHEY and CDR2 is SMNVEV in the germline V gene (reference sequence). V was trimmed by 4 bases and J by 2 bases, leaving 7 bases between them. CDR3 in amino acids: CASSSGDTDTQYF. CDR3 bases: TGTGCCAGCAGTTCAGGGGACACAGATACGCAGTATTTT.